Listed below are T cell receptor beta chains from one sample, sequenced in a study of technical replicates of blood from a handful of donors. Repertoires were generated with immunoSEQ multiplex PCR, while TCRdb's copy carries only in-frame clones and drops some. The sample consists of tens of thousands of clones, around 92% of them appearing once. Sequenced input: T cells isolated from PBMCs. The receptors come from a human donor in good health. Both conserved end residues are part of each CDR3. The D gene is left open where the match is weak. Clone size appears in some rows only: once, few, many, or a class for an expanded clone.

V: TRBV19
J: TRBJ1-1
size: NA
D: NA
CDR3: CASSITGWMNTEAFF
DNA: TGTGCCAGTAGTATTACAGGCTGGATGAACACTGAAGCTTTCTTT

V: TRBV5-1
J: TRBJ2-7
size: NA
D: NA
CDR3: CASSLGQSSYEQYF
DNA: TGCGCCAGCAGCCTAGGACAGTCCTCCTACGAGCAGTACTTC

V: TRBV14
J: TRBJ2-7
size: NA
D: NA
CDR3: CASSQFWPGYEQYF
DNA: TGTGCCAGCAGCCAATTTTGGCCTGGCTACGAGCAGTACTTC

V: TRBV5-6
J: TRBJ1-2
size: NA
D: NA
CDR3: CASSFKTGYGYTF
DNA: TGTGCCAGCAGCTTTAAGACAGGCTATGGCTACACCTTC

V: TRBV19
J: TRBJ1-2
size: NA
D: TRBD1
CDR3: CASHSGQGSYGYTF
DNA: TGTGCCAGTCATTCGGGACAGGGCTCCTATGGCTACACCTTC

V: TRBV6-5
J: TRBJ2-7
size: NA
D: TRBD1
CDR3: CASRAGQGIYEQYF
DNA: TGTGCCAGCCGCGCGGGACAGGGTATCTACGAGCAGTACTTC

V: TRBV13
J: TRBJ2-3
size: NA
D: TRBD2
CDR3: CASSPPSGNRDTQYF
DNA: TGTGCCAGCTCCCCACCTAGCGGGAATAGAGATACGCAGTATTTT

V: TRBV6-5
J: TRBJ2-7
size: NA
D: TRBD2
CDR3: CASSQSPSGGYEQYF
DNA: TGTGCCAGCAGTCAGAGTCCGTCGGGAGGCTACGAGCAGTACTTC

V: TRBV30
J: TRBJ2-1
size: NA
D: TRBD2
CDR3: CAWSSGTSGTYNEQFF
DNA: TGTGCCTGGAGCTCAGGGACTAGCGGGACCTACAATGAGCAGTTCTTC

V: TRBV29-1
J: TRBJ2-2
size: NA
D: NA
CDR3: CSVQGDEVTGELFF
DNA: TGCAGCGTCCAGGGTGATGAGGTTACCGGGGAGCTGTTTTTT

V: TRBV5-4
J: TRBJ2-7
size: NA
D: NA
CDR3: CASSLLVKSGEQYF
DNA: TGTGCCAGCAGCCTACTAGTGAAAAGCGGCGAGCAGTACTTC

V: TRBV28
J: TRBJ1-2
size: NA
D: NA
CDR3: CASSLMAANYGYTF
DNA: TGTGCCAGCAGTTTAATGGCAGCTAACTATGGCTACACCTTC

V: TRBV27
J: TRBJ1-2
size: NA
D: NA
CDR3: CASDSSHHYGYTF
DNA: TGTGCCAGTGACAGCTCCCACCACTATGGCTACACCTTC

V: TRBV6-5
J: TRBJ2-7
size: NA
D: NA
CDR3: CASSYGGSTYF
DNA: TGTGCCAGCAGTTACGGGGGGAGCACGTACTTC

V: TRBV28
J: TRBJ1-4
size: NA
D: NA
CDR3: CASRGAYEKLFF
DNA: TGTGCCAGCAGGGGGGCGTATGAAAAACTGTTTTTT

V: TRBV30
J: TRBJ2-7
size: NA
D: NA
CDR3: CAWSRVHEQYF
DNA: TGTGCCTGGAGCAGGGTCCACGAGCAGTACTTC

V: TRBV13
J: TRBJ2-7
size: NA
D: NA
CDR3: CASSGGADYEQYF
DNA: TGTGCCAGCAGCGGGGGGGCAGATTACGAGCAGTACTTC

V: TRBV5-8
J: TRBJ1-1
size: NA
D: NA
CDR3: CASRPATGLNTEAFF
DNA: TGTGCCAGCAGGCCAGCGACAGGCCTGAACACTGAAGCTTTCTTT

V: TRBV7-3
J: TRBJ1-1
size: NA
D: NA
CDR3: CASSIRGGEAFF
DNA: TGTGCCAGCAGCATACGGGGGGGTGAGGCTTTCTTT

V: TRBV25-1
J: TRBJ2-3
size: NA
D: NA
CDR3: CASSEHKGSSDTQYF
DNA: TGTGCCAGCAGTGAACACAAAGGGAGTTCAGATACGCAGTATTTT

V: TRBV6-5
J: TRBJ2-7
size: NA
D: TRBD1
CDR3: CASSYSTGQRSYEQYF
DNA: TGTGCCAGCAGTTACTCGACGGGACAGCGCTCCTACGAGCAGTACTTC

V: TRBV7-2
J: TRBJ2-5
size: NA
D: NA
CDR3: CASSLGAGRQETQYF
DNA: TGTGCCAGCAGCTTAGGGGCAGGGAGGCAAGAGACCCAGTACTTC

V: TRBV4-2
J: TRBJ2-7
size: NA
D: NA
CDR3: CASSQDRAYEQYF
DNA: TGTGCCAGCAGCCAAGACAGGGCCTACGAGCAGTACTTC

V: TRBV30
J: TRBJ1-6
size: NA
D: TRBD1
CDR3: CAWESGTGNSPLHF
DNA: TGTGCCTGGGAATCTGGGACAGGGAATTCACCCCTCCACTTT

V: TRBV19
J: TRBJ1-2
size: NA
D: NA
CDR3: CASSIDHKERYGYTF
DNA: TGTGCCAGTAGTATAGATCACAAGGAGCGCTATGGCTACACCTTC

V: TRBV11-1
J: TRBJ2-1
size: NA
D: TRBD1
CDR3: CASSPDRGHEQFF
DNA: TGTGCCAGCAGCCCAGACAGGGGCCATGAGCAGTTCTTC

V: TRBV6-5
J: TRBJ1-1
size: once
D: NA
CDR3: CASRGGTEAFF
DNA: TGTGCCAGCAGAGGGGGCACTGAAGCTTTCTTT

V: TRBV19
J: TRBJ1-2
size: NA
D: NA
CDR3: CASSIAGGYTF
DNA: TGTGCCAGTAGTATAGCCGGTGGCTACACCTTC

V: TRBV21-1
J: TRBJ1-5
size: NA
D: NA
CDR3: CASSKTGYRDRGNQPQHF
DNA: TGTGCCAGCAGCAAAACGGGGTACCGGGACAGGGGCAATCAGCCCCAGCATTTT

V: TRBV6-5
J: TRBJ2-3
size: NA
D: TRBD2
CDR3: CASSYSSGRRTDTQYF
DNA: TGTGCCAGCAGTTACTCGAGCGGGAGAAGGACAGATACGCAGTATTTT

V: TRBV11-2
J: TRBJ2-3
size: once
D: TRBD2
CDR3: CATGLAGGPDTQYF
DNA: TGTGCCACAGGACTAGCGGGAGGGCCAGATACGCAGTATTTT

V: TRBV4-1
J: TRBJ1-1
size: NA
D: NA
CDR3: CASKGEGRVTEAFF
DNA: TGCGCCAGCAAAGGCGAGGGGAGGGTAACTGAAGCTTTCTTT

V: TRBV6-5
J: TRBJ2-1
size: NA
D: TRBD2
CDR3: CASSGTSGSYEQFF
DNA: TGTGCCAGCAGTGGGACTAGCGGGAGTTATGAGCAGTTCTTC

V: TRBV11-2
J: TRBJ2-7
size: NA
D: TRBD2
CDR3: CASSPIAGFTSEQYF
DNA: TGTGCCAGCAGCCCAATAGCGGGGTTTACTAGCGAGCAGTACTTC

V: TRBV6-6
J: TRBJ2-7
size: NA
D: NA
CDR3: CASSYEEGPYEQYF
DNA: TGTGCCAGCAGTTACGAGGAGGGACCCTACGAGCAGTACTTC

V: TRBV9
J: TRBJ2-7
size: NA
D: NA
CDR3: CASSAGLGYEQYF
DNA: TGTGCCAGCAGCGCCGGCCTAGGCTACGAGCAGTACTTC

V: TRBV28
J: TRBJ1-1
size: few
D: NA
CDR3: CASSLGGGTEAFF
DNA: TGTGCCAGCAGTCTCGGGGGAGGGACTGAAGCTTTCTTT

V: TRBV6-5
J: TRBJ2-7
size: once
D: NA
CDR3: CASTPLKTSYEQYF
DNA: TGTGCCAGCACGCCTCTAAAAACCTCCTACGAGCAGTACTTC

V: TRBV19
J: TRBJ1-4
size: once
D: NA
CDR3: CASSMFGATNEKLFF
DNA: TGTGCCAGTAGTATGTTCGGGGCAACTAATGAAAAACTGTTTTTT

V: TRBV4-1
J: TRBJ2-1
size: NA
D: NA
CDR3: CASSQAPYDYQFF
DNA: TGCGCCAGCAGCCAAGCCCCCTACGACTATCAGTTCTTC

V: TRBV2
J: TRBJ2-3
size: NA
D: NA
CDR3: CASSELRTDTQYF
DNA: TGTGCCAGCAGTGAATTGCGGACAGATACGCAGTATTTT

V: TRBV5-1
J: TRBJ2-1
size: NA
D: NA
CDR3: CASSLGLVAYNEQFF
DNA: TGCGCCAGCAGCTTGGGTCTAGTGGCCTACAATGAGCAGTTCTTC

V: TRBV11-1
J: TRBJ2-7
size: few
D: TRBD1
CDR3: CASSTSGTGGYEQYF
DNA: TGTGCCAGCAGTACTTCCGGGACAGGGGGCTACGAGCAGTACTTC

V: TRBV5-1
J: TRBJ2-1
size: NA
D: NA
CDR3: CASSPGLLSQGTEQFF
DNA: TGCGCCAGCAGCCCGGGGTTGCTCTCACAGGGAACTGAGCAGTTCTTC

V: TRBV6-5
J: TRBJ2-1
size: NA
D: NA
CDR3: CATTMLSSGNEQFF
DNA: TGTGCCACCACCATGTTGAGTTCAGGCAATGAGCAGTTCTTC

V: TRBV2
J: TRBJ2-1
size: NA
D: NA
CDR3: CASSPSEQFF
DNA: TGTGCCAGCAGTCCGAGTGAGCAGTTCTTC

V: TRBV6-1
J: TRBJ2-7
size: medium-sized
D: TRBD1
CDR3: CASSDEGQGPSYEQYF
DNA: TGTGCCAGCAGTGACGAGGGACAGGGCCCTTCCTACGAGCAGTACTTC

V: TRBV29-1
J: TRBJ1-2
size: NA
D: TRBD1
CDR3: CSVMPGGARGYTF
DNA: TGCAGCGTTATGCCAGGGGGCGCGAGGGGCTACACCTTC

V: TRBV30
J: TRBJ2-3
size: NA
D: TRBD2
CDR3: CAWARTSGGPQYF
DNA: TGTGCCTGGGCCCGGACTAGCGGGGGCCCGCAGTATTTT

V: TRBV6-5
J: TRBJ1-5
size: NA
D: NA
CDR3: CASSPVENQPQHF
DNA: TGTGCCAGCAGTCCGGTAGAGAATCAGCCCCAGCATTTT

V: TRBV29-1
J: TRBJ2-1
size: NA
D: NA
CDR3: CSVDSYNEQFF
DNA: TGCAGCGTTGATAGCTACAATGAGCAGTTCTTC

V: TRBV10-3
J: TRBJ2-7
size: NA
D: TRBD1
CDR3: CAGSLQGSHEQYF
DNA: TGTGCCGGGTCCTTACAGGGGTCCCACGAGCAGTACTTC

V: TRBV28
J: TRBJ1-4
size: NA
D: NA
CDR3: CASGSGQTTNEKLFF
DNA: TGTGCCAGCGGCTCAGGACAGACAACTAATGAAAAACTGTTTTTT

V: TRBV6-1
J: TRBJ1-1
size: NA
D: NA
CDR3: CASSARGGTEAFF
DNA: TGTGCCAGCAGTGCCCGGGGTGGCACTGAAGCTTTCTTT

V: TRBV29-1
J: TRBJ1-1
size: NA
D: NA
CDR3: CSVRPSIRDIEAFF
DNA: TGCAGCGTTAGGCCGAGTATCCGGGACATTGAAGCTTTCTTT

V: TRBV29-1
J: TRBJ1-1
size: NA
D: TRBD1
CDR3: CSVRQGRNTEAFF
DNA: TGCAGCGTTCGACAGGGGAGGAACACTGAAGCTTTCTTT